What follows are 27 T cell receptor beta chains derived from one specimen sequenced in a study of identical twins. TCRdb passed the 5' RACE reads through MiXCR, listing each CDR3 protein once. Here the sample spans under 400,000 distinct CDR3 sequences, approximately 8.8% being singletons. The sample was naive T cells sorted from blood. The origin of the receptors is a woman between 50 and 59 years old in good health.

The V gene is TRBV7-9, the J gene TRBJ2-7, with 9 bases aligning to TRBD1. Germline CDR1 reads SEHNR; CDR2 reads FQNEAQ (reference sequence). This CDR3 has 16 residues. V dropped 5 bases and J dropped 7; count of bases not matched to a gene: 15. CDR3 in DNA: TGTGCCAGCAGCGCAAGCCTGACAGGGGGTTTAAGGGAGCAGTACTTC. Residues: CASSASLTGGLREQYF. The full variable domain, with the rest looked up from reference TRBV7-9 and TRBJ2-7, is DTGVSQNPRHKITKRGQNVTFRCDPISEHNRLYWYRQTLGQGPEFLTYFQNEAQLEKSRLLSDRFSAERPKGSFSTLEIQRTEQGDSAMYLCASSASLTGGLREQYFGPGTRLTVT.

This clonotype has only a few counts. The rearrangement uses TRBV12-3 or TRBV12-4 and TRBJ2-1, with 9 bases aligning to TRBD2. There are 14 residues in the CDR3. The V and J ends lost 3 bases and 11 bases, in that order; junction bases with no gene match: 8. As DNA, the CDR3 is TGTGCCAGCAGTTTGATCCCACCTAGCGGGAAGCAGTTCTTC. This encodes CASSLIPPSGKQFF.

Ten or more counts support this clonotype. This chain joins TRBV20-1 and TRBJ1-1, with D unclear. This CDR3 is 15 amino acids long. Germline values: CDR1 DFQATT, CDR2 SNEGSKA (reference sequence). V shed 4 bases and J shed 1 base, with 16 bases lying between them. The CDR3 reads CSATILPKGNTEAFF. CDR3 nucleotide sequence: TGCAGTGCTACAATTCTTCCCAAAGGGAACACTGAAGCTTTCTTT.

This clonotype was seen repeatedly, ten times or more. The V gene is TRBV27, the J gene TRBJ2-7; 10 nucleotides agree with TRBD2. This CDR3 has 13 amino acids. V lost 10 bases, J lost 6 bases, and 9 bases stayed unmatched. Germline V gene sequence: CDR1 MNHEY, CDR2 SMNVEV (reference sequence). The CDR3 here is CATGTSVWGEQYF. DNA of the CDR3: TGTGCCACCGGGACTAGCGTCTGGGGCGAGCAGTACTTC.

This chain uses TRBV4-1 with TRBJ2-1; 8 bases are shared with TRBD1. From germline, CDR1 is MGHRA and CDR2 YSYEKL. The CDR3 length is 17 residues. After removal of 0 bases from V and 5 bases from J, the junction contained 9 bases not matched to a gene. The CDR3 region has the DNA TGCGCCAGCAGCCAAGATTACACGGACAGGGTGAACAATGAGCAGTTCTTC. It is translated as CASSQDYTDRVNNEQFF.

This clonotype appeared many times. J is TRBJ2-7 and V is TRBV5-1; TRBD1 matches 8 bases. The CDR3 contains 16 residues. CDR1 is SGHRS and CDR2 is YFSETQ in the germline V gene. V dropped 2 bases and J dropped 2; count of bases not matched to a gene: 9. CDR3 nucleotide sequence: TGCGCCAGCAGCTTCGGCTGGACAGGGTATACCTACGAGCAGTACTTC. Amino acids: CASSFGWTGYTYEQYF.

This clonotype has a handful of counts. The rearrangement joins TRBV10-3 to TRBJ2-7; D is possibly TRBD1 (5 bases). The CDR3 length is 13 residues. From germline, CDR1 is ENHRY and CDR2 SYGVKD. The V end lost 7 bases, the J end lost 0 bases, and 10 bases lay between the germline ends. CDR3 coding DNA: TGTGCCATCACAGGGAACCACTCCTACGAGCAGTACTTC. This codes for CAITGNHSYEQYF.

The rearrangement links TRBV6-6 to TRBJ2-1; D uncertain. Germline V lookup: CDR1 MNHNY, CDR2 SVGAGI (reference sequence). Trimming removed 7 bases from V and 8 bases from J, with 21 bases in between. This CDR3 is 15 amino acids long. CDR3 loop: CASTDFGEVEYEQFF. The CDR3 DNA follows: TGTGCCAGCACCGACTTCGGAGAGGTTGAATATGAGCAGTTCTTC.

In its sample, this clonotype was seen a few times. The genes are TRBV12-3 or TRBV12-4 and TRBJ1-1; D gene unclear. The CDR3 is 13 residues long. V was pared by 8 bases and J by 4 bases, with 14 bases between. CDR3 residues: CASLSREFTEAFF. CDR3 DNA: TGTGCCAGCCTCTCGAGGGAGTTCACTGAAGCTTTCTTT.

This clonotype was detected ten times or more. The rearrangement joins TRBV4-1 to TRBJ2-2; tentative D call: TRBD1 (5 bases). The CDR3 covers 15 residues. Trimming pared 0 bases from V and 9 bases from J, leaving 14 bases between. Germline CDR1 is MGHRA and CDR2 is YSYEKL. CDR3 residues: CASSQEVRESRELFF. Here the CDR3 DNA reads TGCGCCAGCAGCCAAGAAGTCAGGGAAAGCAGGGAGCTGTTTTTT.

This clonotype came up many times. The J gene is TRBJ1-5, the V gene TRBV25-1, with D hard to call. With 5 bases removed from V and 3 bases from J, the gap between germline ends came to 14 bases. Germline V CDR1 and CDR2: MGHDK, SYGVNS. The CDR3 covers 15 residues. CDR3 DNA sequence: TGTGCCAGCAGTAATTTCCGGACCTCCAATCAGCCCCAGCATTTT. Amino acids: CASSNFRTSNQPQHF.

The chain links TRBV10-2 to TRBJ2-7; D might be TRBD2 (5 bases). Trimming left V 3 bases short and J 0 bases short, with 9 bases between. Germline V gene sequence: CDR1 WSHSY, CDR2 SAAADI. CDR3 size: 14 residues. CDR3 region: CASSEEGSSYEQYV. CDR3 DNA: TGCGCCAGCAGTGAAGAAGGGAGCTCCTACGAGCAGTACGTC.

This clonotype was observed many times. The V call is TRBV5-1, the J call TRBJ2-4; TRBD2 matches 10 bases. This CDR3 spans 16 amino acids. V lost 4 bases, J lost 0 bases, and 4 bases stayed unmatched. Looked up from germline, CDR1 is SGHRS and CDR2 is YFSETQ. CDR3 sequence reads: CASSGLAGEAKNIQYF. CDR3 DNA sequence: TGCGCCAGCAGCGGTCTAGCGGGAGAAGCCAAAAACATTCAGTACTTC.

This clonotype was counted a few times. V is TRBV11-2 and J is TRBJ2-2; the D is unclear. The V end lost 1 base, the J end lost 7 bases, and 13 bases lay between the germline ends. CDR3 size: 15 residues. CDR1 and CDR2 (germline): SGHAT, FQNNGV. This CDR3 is CASSLVKSNGGELFF. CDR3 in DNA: TGTGCCAGCAGCTTAGTAAAGAGTAACGGCGGGGAGCTGTTTTTT.

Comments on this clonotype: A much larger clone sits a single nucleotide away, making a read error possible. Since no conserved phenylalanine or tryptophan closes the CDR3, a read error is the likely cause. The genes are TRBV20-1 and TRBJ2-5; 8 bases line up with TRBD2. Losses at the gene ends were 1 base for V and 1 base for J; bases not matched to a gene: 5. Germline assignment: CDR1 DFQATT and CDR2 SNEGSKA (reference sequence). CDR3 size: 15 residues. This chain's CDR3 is CSARGLREVQETQYC. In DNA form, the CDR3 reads TGCAGTGCTAGAGGGTTGCGGGAGGTCCAAGAGACCCAGTACTGC.

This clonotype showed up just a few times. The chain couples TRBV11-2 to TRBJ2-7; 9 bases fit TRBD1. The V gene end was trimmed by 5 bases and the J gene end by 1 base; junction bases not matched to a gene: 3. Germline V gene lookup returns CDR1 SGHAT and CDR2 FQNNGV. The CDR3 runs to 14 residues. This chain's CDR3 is CASSPGTGSYEQYV. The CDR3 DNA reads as TGTGCCAGCAGCCCCGGGACAGGGTCCTACGAGCAGTACGTC.

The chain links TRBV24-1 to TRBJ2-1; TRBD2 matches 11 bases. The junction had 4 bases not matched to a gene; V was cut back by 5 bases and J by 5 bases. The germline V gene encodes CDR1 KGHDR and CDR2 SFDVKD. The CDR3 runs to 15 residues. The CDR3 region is CATSVAGGNNNEQFF. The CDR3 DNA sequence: TGTGCCACCAGTGTAGCGGGAGGGAATAACAATGAGCAGTTCTTC.

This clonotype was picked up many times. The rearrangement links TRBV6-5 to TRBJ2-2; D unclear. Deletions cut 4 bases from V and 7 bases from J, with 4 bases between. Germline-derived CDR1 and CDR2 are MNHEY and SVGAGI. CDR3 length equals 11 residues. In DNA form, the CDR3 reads TGTGCCAGCAGTTCTGACGGGGAGCTGTTTTTT. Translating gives CASSSDGELFF.

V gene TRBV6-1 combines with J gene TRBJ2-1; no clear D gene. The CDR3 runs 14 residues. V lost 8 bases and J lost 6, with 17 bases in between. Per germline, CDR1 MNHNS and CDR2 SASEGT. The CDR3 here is CASGPRLKFNEQFF. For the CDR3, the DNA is TGTGCCAGCGGGCCGCGACTCAAGTTCAATGAGCAGTTCTTC.

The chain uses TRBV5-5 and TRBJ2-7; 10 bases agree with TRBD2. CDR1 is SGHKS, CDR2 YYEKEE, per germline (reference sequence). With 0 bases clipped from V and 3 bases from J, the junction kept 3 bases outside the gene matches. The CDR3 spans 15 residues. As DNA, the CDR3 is TGTGCCAGCAGCTTGGGACTAGCGGGCATCTACGAGCAGTACGTC. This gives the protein CASSLGLAGIYEQYV.

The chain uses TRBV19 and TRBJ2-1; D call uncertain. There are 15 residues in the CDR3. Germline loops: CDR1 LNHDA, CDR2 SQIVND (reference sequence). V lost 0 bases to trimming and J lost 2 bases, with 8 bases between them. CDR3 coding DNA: TGTGCCAGTAGTATAGACAGTTCCCCCTACAATGAGCAGTTCTTC. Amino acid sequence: CASSIDSSPYNEQFF.

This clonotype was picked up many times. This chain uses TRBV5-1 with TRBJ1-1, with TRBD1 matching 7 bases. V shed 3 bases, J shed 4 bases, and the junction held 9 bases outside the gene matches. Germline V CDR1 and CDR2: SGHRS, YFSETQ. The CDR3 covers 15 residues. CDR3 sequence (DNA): TGCGCCAGCAGCTGGGGAACAGGGGAGGGCACTGAAGCTTTCTTT. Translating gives CASSWGTGEGTEAFF.

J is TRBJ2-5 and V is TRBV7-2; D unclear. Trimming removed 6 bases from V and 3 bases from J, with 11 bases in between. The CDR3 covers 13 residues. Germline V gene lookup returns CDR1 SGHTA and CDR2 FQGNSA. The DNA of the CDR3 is TGTGCCAGCAGTATGGGCCCGAAAGAGACCCAGTACTTC. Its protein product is CASSMGPKETQYF.

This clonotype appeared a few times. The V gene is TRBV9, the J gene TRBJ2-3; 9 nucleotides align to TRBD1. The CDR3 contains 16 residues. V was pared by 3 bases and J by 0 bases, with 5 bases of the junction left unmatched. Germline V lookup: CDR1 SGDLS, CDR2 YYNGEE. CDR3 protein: CASSGTGQGSTDTQYF. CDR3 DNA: TGTGCCAGCAGCGGGACGGGACAGGGTAGCACAGATACGCAGTATTTT. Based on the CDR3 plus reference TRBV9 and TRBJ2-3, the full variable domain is DSGVTQTPKHLITATGQRVTLRCSPRSGDLSVYWYQQSLDQGLQFLIQYYNGEERAKGNILERFSAQQFPDLHSELNLSSLELGDSALYFCASSGTGQGSTDTQYFGPGTRLTVL.

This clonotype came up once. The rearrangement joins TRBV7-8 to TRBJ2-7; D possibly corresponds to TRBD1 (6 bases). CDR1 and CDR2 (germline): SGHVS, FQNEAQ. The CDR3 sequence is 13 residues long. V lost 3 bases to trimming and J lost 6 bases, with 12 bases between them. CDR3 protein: CASSFPGAGEQYV. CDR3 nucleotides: TGTGCCAGCAGCTTTCCAGGGGCGGGCGAGCAGTACGTC.

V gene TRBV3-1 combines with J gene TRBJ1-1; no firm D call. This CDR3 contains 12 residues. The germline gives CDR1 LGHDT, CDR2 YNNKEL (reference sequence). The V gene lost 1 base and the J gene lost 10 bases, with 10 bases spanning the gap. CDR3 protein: CASSQAGYGAFF. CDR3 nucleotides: TGTGCCAGCAGCCAAGCGGGGTACGGAGCTTTCTTT.

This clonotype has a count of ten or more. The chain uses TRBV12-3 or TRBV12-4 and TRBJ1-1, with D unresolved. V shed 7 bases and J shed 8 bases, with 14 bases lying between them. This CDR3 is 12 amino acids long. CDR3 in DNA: TGTGCCAGCACCCCCCCCGGGCCAGAAGCTTTCTTT. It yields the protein CASTPPGPEAFF.